One sample yielded the 20 T cell receptor beta chains listed below, sequenced in a study of regulatory T cells in long-lasting Graves disease. Arm-PCR of CDR3 regions and iRepertoire HTBI primers were used to build TCR beta libraries. TCRdb used MiXCR to reprocess the multiplex PCR reads, holding one entry per CDR3 protein. The data show about 500,000 distinct CDR3 sequences, around 16% seen once. Time point defined: newly diagnosed GD, antithyroid drugs for less than 3 months. With RNA extracted from PBMCs as input, the TCR library was made. These data were likewise used in another study, on T cells in Graves' hyperthyroidism and ophthalmopathy.

Sequencing used peripheral blood mononuclear cells (PBMCs), obtained at new diagnosis, from a patient treated with antithyroid drugs. Receptors originate from a man aged 35-49 years with Graves disease.

This sequence joins TRBV2 and TRBJ2-7; D ambiguous. CDR3 size: 13 residues. Germline values: CDR1 SNHLY, CDR2 FYNNEI. With 7 bases removed from V and 2 bases from J, the gap between germline ends came to 12 bases. Here the CDR3 reads CASTDPLTYEQYF. In nucleotides, the CDR3 is TGTGCCAGCACCGACCCCCTGACCTACGAGCAGTACTTC.

Of note for this clonotype: A much more abundant neighbour one base away suggests this may be a read error. The chain recombines TRBV3-1 with TRBJ1-2, with D possibly TRBD1 on 6 matching bases. The germline gives CDR1 LGHDT, CDR2 YNNKEL (reference sequence). CDR3 length: 13 residues. CDR3 residues: CTSSQDRRYGYTF. The CDR3 DNA reads TGTACCAGCAGCCAAGACAGGCGGTATGGCTACACCTTC.

This clonotype was detected ten times or more. CDR3 DNA: TGTGCCAGCAGCCAAGATCAATTCTGGGACAGGAAGAAAGAGACCCAGTACTTC. This sequence encodes CASSQDQFWDRKKETQYF. The genes are TRBV3-1 and TRBJ2-5, with TRBD1 identical over 8 bases. Germline V gives CDR1 LGHDT, CDR2 YNNKEL (reference sequence). V lost 0 bases and J lost 3; bases outside the gene matches: 12. The CDR3 length is 18 residues.

The rearrangement links TRBV12-3 or TRBV12-4 to TRBJ2-7; D gene uncertain. V lost 6 bases and J lost 10, with 19 bases in between. The CDR3 has 13 residues. CDR3 sequence (DNA): TGTGCCAGCAGCCCCGCCAGCCCAACAGCCCAGTACTTC. As protein: CASSPASPTAQYF.

This clonotype was observed many times. V usage is TRBV3-1 and J usage is TRBJ2-7, with TRBD2 matching over 12 bases. The germline V gene has CDR1 LGHDT and CDR2 YNNKEL (reference sequence). V lost 2 bases, J lost 4 bases, and 3 bases stayed unmatched. The length of the CDR3 is 15 residues. CDR3 nucleotides: TGTGCCAGCAGCCAAAGGACTAGCGGGACTTACGAGCAGTACTTC. Encoded protein: CASSQRTSGTYEQYF.

At least ten counts were recorded for this clonotype. The chain is built from TRBV30 and TRBJ2-3; possibly TRBD1 for D (6 bases). The CDR3 totals 14 residues. Trimming left V 0 bases short and J 10 bases short, with 17 bases between. Germline CDR1 reads GTSNPN; CDR2 reads SVGIG (reference sequence). The CDR3 DNA sequence: TGTGCCTGGAGTGTACCAAACAGGGTAAATCCGCAGTATTTT. It translates to CAWSVPNRVNPQYF.

DNA of the CDR3: TGCAGTGCTAGATCCGGGCGGGAGGGGAGCACCGGGGAGCTGTTTTTT. This encodes CSARSGREGSTGELFF. The chain links TRBV20-1 to TRBJ2-2; TRBD2 agrees at 9 bases. CDR1 and CDR2 (germline): DFQATT, SNEGSKA (reference sequence). This CDR3 has 16 amino acids. Unmatched junction bases numbered 8, after V lost 2 bases and J lost 4 bases.

Here the CDR3 DNA reads TGTGCTAGTGGTTTGGGACTAGCGGGAGATGAGCAGTTCTTC. The encoded protein is CASGLGLAGDEQFF. The chain couples TRBV12-5 to TRBJ2-1, with TRBD2 matching 12 bases. Germline V gene data show CDR1 as LGHNT and CDR2 as FRNRAP. Losses at the gene ends were 1 base for V and 8 bases for J; bases not matched to a gene: 0. This CDR3 spans 14 amino acids.

This chain's CDR3 is CAIRPRSPGSGEQYF. The CDR3 DNA follows: TGTGCCATCAGACCCCGATCGCCAGGGTCCGGCGAGCAGTACTTC. The chain links TRBV10-3 to TRBJ2-7; D might be TRBD1 (5 bases). Trimming shortened V by 6 bases and J by 6 bases, and 21 bases separated the two germline ends. This CDR3 has 15 amino acids. CDR1 is ENHRY and CDR2 is SYGVKD in the germline V gene.

This chain links TRBV7-2 with TRBJ1-2; 8 bases agree with TRBD1. The germline V gene encodes CDR1 SGHTA and CDR2 FQGNSA. The CDR3 length is 15 residues. Trimming took 3 bases from V and 2 from J; bases not matched to a gene: 5. The DNA for the CDR3 is TGTGCCAGCAGCTTTACAGGGGGTGGAAACTATGGCTACACCTTC. Its translation is CASSFTGGGNYGYTF.

This clonotype was seen repeatedly, ten times or more. The chain combines TRBV19 with TRBJ2-7; D unclear. Germline CDR1 reads LNHDA; CDR2 reads SQIVND (reference sequence). The length of the CDR3 is 13 residues. With 7 bases removed from V and 2 bases from J, the gap between germline ends came to 12 bases. CDR3 amino acids: CASTPDGAYEQYF. As DNA, the CDR3 is TGTGCCAGTACCCCAGACGGAGCCTACGAGCAGTACTTC.

This clonotype was found many times. The chain employs TRBV5-1 and TRBJ2-7; tentative D call: TRBD1 (7 bases). Trimming pared 4 bases from V and 3 bases from J, leaving 14 bases between. The CDR3 extends over 14 amino acids. Germline loops: CDR1 SGHRS, CDR2 YFSETQ. The CDR3 sequence is CASSGSGGSYEQYF. The DNA for the CDR3 is TGCGCCAGCAGCGGATCAGGGGGGAGCTACGAGCAGTACTTC.

This clonotype was found a few times. The V call is TRBV4-1, the J call TRBJ2-1; 8 bases map to TRBD1. The CDR3 has 16 amino acids. Germline V gives CDR1 MGHRA, CDR2 YSYEKL. V trimming: 3 bases; J trimming: 9 bases; junction bases outside the gene matches: 13. As DNA, the CDR3 is TGCGCCAGCAGCCAGGAGGGGACAGGCAAGGGGGGTGAGCAGTTCTTC. It is translated as CASSQEGTGKGGEQFF.

This clonotype came up a few times. V gene TRBV2 combines with J gene TRBJ2-3; D is unresolved. The J call may be faulty, since TRBJ2-7 better matches the DNA end. The V gene's germline CDR1 is SNHLY and CDR2 FYNNEI. The CDR3 loop spans 16 amino acids. CDR3 in amino acids: CASSLRIGDSSYEQYF. The CDR3, as DNA: TGTGCCAGCAGTCTAAGGATAGGCGATAGCTCCTACGAGCAGTACTTC.

This clonotype was seen many times. The V and J genes are TRBV28 and TRBJ2-7; 7 nucleotides match TRBD1. CDR3 length: 13 amino acids. The junction had 8 bases not matched to a gene; V was cut back by 6 bases and J by 6 bases. The germline V gene has CDR1 MDHEN and CDR2 SYDVKM. Here the CDR3 DNA reads TGTGCCAGCAGCCTGCCGCACAGGGGCGAGCAGTACTTC. Encoded protein: CASSLPHRGEQYF. The variable domain in full, completed from reference TRBV28 and TRBJ2-7, reads DVKVTQSSRYLVKRTGEKVFLECVQDMDHENMFWYRQDPGLGLRLIYFSYDVKMKEKGDIPEGYSVSREKKERFSLILESASTNQTSMYLCASSLPHRGEQYFGPGTRLTVT.

This clonotype was counted many times. The chain recombines TRBV5-1 with TRBJ1-5; no clear D. Germline loops: CDR1 SGHRS, CDR2 YFSETQ. The V end lost 2 bases, the J end lost 2 bases, and 11 bases lay between the germline ends. The CDR3 extends over 15 amino acids. CDR3: CASSLAGQGNQPQHF. The CDR3 nucleotides are TGCGCCAGCAGCTTAGCAGGTCAAGGCAATCAGCCCCAGCATTTT.

This clonotype was counted many times. The CDR3 DNA is TGTGCCAGCAGTGAAACAGGGGAAGCTTTCTTT. It codes for CASSETGEAFF. V usage is TRBV2 and J usage is TRBJ1-1; a weak D match, TRBD1 (6 bases). CDR3 size: 11 residues. Germline V lookup: CDR1 SNHLY, CDR2 FYNNEI. The V and J ends lost 2 bases and 8 bases respectively, with 6 bases between them.

As to this clonotype: This is likely an artifact of a read error, given a far larger clone one base away. The chain has TRBV2 and TRBJ2-4; 8 positions match TRBD2. The CDR3 is 15 residues long. With V trimmed by 5 bases and J by 13 bases, 16 bases remained unmatched. CDR1 is SNHLY and CDR2 is FYNNEI in the germline V gene. CDR3: CASSNLAGRNNEQYF. CDR3 nucleotide sequence: TGTGCCAGCAGTAATTTAGCGGGAAGGAACAATGAGCAGTACTTC. Full variable domain (missing parts from reference TRBV2 and TRBJ2-4): EPEVTQTPSHQVTQMGQEVILRCVPISNHLYFYWYRQILGQKVEFLVSFYNNEISEKSEIFDDQFSVERPDGSNFTLKIRSTKLEDSAMYFCASSNLAGRNNEQYFGAGTRLSVL.

The table lists this clonotype with many counts. The J gene is TRBJ2-1, the V gene TRBV20-1; 8 bases line up with TRBD2. Germline CDR1 is DFQATT and CDR2 is SNEGSKA (reference sequence). V lost 3 bases and J lost 0; bases outside the gene matches: 7. The CDR3 extends over 16 amino acids. This CDR3 is CSARFREGSSYNEQFF. The CDR3 nucleotides read TGCAGTGCTAGGTTCCGGGAGGGGAGCTCCTACAATGAGCAGTTCTTC.

The rearrangement links TRBV9 to TRBJ2-3, with 11 bases lining up with TRBD2. Trimming took 3 bases from V and 4 from J; bases not matched to a gene: 10. This CDR3 has 17 amino acids. The V gene's germline CDR1 is SGDLS and CDR2 YYNGEE. CDR3 coding DNA: TGTGCCAGCAGCGCCACCGCACTAGCGGGAGCAGCAGATACGCAGTATTTT. Translating gives CASSATALAGAADTQYF.